This T cell receptor (beta chain) was captured in a study of human T cells and chemical hapten exposure. The germline V gene has CDR1 MNHEY and CDR2 SVGEGT. The CDR3 length is 17 residues. V gave up 0 bases and J gave up 9 bases; unmatched junction bases: 7. Time point indicated: patch test 2, 6 weeks after DPC sensitization. The treatment: therapeutic diphenylcyclopropenone sensitization with weekly scalp DPC. TCRdb reanalysed the RACE reads using MiXCR and keeps one entry per CDR3 protein. The sample holds about 100,000 distinct CDR3 sequences, roughly an eighth seen once. The sample in question was whole blood, obtained in connection with sensitization to the hapten diphenylcyclopropenone (DPC). The sequence was collected from a middle-aged woman with alopecia areata. Some clones in this sample may be carry-over from other donors' samples. The chain employs TRBV6-2 or TRBV6-3 and TRBJ1-6; 11 bases match TRBD1. CDR3 DNA: TGTGCCAGCAGTTACTCGACCCCCGGGACAGGGGGTTCACCCCTCCACTTT. Translation: CASSYSTPGTGGSPLHF.